This T cell receptor (beta chain) is from a study of T cell repertoires in cytomegalovirus infection. Study-level information: Indicated by public TCR beta signatures were CMV infection and matching HLA type.

TCRdb re-called the reads through MiXCR, storing one row per CDR3 protein. This sample yields roughly 100,000 distinct CDR3 sequences, of which 16% are seen a single time; approximately 7.9% belongs to the top ten. The CDR3 sequence is 12 residues long. CDR1 is MNHEY, CDR2 SVGEGT, per germline. V was shortened by 6 bases and J by 2 bases, with 7 bases between the two germline ends. Sequenced: PBMCs. The clonotype comes from a human donor in good health (CMV status not recorded). Some clones in this sample may be carry-over from other donors' samples. V gene TRBV6-2 or TRBV6-3 combines with J gene TRBJ2-5; no clear D gene. Written as DNA, the CDR3 is TGTGCCAGCAGGAGGTGGCAAGAGACCCAGTACTTC. It encodes CASRRWQETQYF.